A selection of T cell receptor beta chains follows, all from one sample in a study of beta chain features in type 1 diabetes. Data came from immunoSEQ multiplex PCR; TCRdb stores just in-frame clones and leaves some out. The profile shows 250,000 to 350,000 clones, about 13% of them singletons. The sample was naive CD4+ T cells from blood. All receptors derive from a man under 40 with type 1 diabetes. Both conserved end residues are part of each CDR3. A D gene is named only where the DNA matches it firmly. Size tells how often a clone was seen (once, few, many) or the class of an expanded clone, and some rows leave it out.

.	.	TRBJ1-3	TRBV27	CASSLEGGGNTIYF	TGTGCCAGCAGTTTGGAGGGAGGTGGAAACACCATATATTTT
TRBD1	.	TRBJ2-5	TRBV5-1	CASSSSGTGGETQYF	TGCGCCAGCAGCTCGTCCGGGACAGGGGGAGAGACCCAGTACTTC
.	few	TRBJ2-1	TRBV2	CASSGRVRNEQFF	TGTGCCAGCAGTGGCCGAGTGCGGAATGAGCAGTTCTTC
.	.	TRBJ1-2	TRBV19	CASHRTGDSYGYTF	TGTGCCAGCCACAGGACGGGAGACAGTTATGGCTACACCTTC
.	few	TRBJ2-5	TRBV30	CAWSGPGETQYF	TGTGCCTGGAGTGGGCCGGGAGAGACCCAGTACTTC
TRBD2	few	TRBJ2-2	TRBV28	CATVGTSDVGELFF	TGTGCCACCGTCGGGACTAGCGATGTCGGGGAGCTGTTTTTT
.	.	TRBJ2-3	TRBV2	CASSSPRSTDTQYF	TGTGCCAGCTCTTCCCCGAGAAGCACAGATACGCAGTATTTT
TRBD1	.	TRBJ1-2	TRBV2	CASSVGQNYGYTF	TGTGCCAGCAGTGTGGGACAGAACTATGGCTACACCTTC
TRBD2	few	TRBJ2-5	TRBV7-9	CASSFPASGETQYF	TGTGCCAGCAGCTTCCCAGCTAGCGGAGAGACCCAGTACTTC
TRBD2	.	TRBJ2-7	TRBV28	CASSPGTTHSYEQYF	TGTGCCAGCAGTCCGGGGACTACTCACTCCTACGAGCAGTACTTC
TRBD1	few	TRBJ1-2	TRBV5-1	CASSSQGAGYTF	TGCGCCAGCAGCTCACAGGGGGCTGGCTACACCTTC
TRBD2	few	TRBJ2-7	TRBV15	CATSRVPASGSNEQYF	TGTGCCACCAGCAGAGTACCGGCTAGCGGGAGTAACGAGCAGTACTTC
.	.	TRBJ2-6	TRBV7-3	CASSLEGAGAGANVLTF	TGTGCCAGCAGCTTAGAAGGTGCCGGGGCTGGGGCCAACGTCCTGACTTTC
TRBD1	few	TRBJ2-7	TRBV6-5	CASSKDRGHYEQYF	TGTGCCAGCAGTAAGGACAGGGGGCATTACGAGCAGTACTTC
.	.	TRBJ2-1	TRBV4-2	CASSQDSTGRVLPNEQFF	TGTGCCAGCAGCCAAGATAGTACGGGCAGGGTCCTTCCCAATGAGCAGTTCTTC
.	.	TRBJ2-2	TRBV27	CASSLRSGSPGELFF	TGTGCCAGCAGCCTCCGGTCAGGGTCCCCCGGGGAGCTGTTTTTT
TRBD1	few	TRBJ1-1	TRBV4-1	CASSEEDRDGQAFF	TGCGCCAGCAGCGAAGAGGACAGGGATGGCCAAGCTTTCTTT
TRBD1	.	TRBJ2-2	TRBV14	CASKTGANTGELFF	TGTGCCAGCAAGACAGGGGCAAACACCGGGGAGCTGTTTTTT
TRBD1	few	TRBJ2-1	TRBV18	CASHGQGAYNEQFF	TGTGCCAGCCATGGGCAGGGGGCCTACAATGAGCAGTTCTTC
.	.	TRBJ2-3	TRBV10-3	CAISEQERDTQYF	TGTGCCATCAGTGAACAGGAAAGAGATACGCAGTATTTT
.	.	TRBJ2-3	TRBV2	CASTTSTDTQYF	TGTGCCAGCACTACGAGCACAGATACGCAGTATTTT
TRBD2	few	TRBJ2-5	TRBV18	CASSPGLGETQYF	TGTGCCAGCTCACCCGGACTAGGAGAGACCCAGTACTTC
TRBD2	.	TRBJ2-7	TRBV7-8	CASSFGTSGTLSSYEQYF	TGTGCCAGCAGCTTTGGGACTAGCGGGACATTGAGCTCCTACGAGCAGTACTTC
TRBD1	.	TRBJ1-2	TRBV9	CASSEWDRAEANYGYTF	TGTGCCAGCAGCGAATGGGACAGGGCAGAAGCTAACTATGGCTACACCTTC
TRBD1	.	TRBJ1-1	TRBV7-9	CASSARQGTEAFF	TGTGCCAGCAGCGCCCGACAGGGGACTGAAGCTTTCTTT
.	.	TRBJ1-3	TRBV5-4	CASSLAAEGGNTIYF	TGTGCCAGCAGCTTGGCGGCGGAGGGGGGAAACACCATATATTTT
TRBD1	few	TRBJ2-5	TRBV18	CASSAGTGQETQYF	TGTGCCAGCTCAGCAGGGACAGGACAAGAGACCCAGTACTTC